These T cell receptor beta chains were read from a single sample in a study of somatic mutations in cytotoxic T cells in rheumatoid arthritis. Sequencing was performed with immunoSEQ multiplex PCR; in TCRdb, only in-frame clones are kept and a portion is missing. The sample yields 8,500 to 11,000 clones, about four fifths seen once. The sample taken for sequencing was CD8+ T cells sorted from blood. The receptors come from a woman between 45 and 65 years old in good health. CDR3s include the opening cysteine and the closing phenylalanine or tryptophan. D genes are given only for firm matches.

v_call	d_call	cdr3_length	j_call	cdr3_aa
TRBV4-3	TRBD2	16	TRBJ2-3	CASSQQHSGGPDTQYF
TRBV10-3	TRBD2	14	TRBJ2-7	CAITPTSDSYEQYF
TRBV9	TRBD1	16	TRBJ2-7	CASSIHRDRGSYEQYF
TRBV6-4	NA	14	TRBJ2-2	CASSDSRVSGELFF
TRBV7-2	NA	11	TRBJ2-1	CASSLGSEQFF
TRBV7-9	NA	15	TRBJ2-3	CASSPLGAGTDTQYF
TRBV30	NA	18	TRBJ1-1	CAWSVRSRTALGNTEAFF
TRBV7-3	TRBD2	14	TRBJ2-2	CASSLDGGVGELFF
TRBV4-1	NA	13	TRBJ2-7	CASSPRTGDEQYF
TRBV5-6	TRBD2	16	TRBJ2-5	CASSAGGLAEQETQYF
TRBV7-9	NA	13	TRBJ2-7	CASSFGASYEQYF
TRBV2	NA	14	TRBJ1-2	CASSDHRANYGYTF
TRBV6-5	NA	12	TRBJ2-7	CASATGAYEQYF
TRBV2	TRBD1	12	TRBJ1-2	CASRDRGLGYTF
TRBV25-1	NA	16	TRBJ2-6	CASRETGLSGANVLTF
TRBV19	NA	16	TRBJ2-1	CASSISRGTPYNEQFF
TRBV5-1	TRBD1	14	TRBJ2-7	CASSSPGQVDEQYF
TRBV6-1	TRBD1	14	TRBJ2-4	CASRTRDSKNIQYF
TRBV5-1	NA	15	TRBJ2-7	CASSFNRDTVYEQYF
TRBV6-4	TRBD2	16	TRBJ2-3	CASSEGLAGGVDTQYF
TRBV4-3	NA	18	TRBJ1-1	CASSQEVQARLLNTEAFF
TRBV2	NA	13	TRBJ1-1	CASSPNPRTEAFF
TRBV7-9	NA	14	TRBJ2-5	CASSLVTVEETQYF
TRBV27	NA	15	TRBJ2-3	CASSPQPSSTDTQYF
TRBV5-4	TRBD2	18	TRBJ2-1	CASSLAAGGPLGYNEQFF
TRBV11-2	NA	13	TRBJ2-7	CASSRHPSYEQYF
TRBV4-3	NA	13	TRBJ2-7	CASSSDLGYEQCF
TRBV6-1	TRBD2	15	TRBJ2-3	CASTMTSGNTDTQYF
TRBV18	TRBD2	18	TRBJ2-6	CASSPRQAGGSGANVLTF
TRBV4-2	TRBD2	17	TRBJ2-3	CASSQVESSGGTDTQYF
TRBV6-5	TRBD2	15	TRBJ2-1	CASSFPSGPYNEQFF
TRBV10-3	NA	13	TRBJ2-5	CAIGGGGTETQYF
TRBV6-1	NA	15	NA	CASSDQGGSSYEQYF
TRBV7-3	NA	14	TRBJ2-5	CASSLEGLGETQYF
TRBV7-3	TRBD1	17	TRBJ2-1	CASSAGTGFGGANEQFF
TRBV28	TRBD2	16	TRBJ2-2	CASSQLGLAGAGELFF
TRBV7-3	NA	17	TRBJ2-3	CASSLTLASMTTDTQYF
TRBV27	NA	15	TRBJ2-2	CASSAPSHGTGELFF
TRBV9	TRBD2	15	TRBJ2-7	CASSVVAGGPVEQYF
TRBV25-1	NA	15	TRBJ1-4	CASSEWARFNEKLFF
TRBV27	TRBD1	18	TRBJ1-2	CASSSAHLSGTGSYGYTF
TRBV5-6	TRBD1	16	TRBJ1-5	CASSLGDRGINQPQHF
TRBV30	TRBD1	13	TRBJ1-1	CAWSEGTGGEAFF